This passage covers 22 T cell receptor beta chains from one sample sequenced in a study of blood T cell repertoires in COVID-19. The table came from immunoSEQ multiplex PCR; TCRdb's copy has only in-frame clones and leaves some out. The sample includes roughly 390,000 clones, roughly 85% of them seen just once. The sequencing sample was made of peripheral blood. The receptors originated from a woman under 30 with acute or convalescent COVID-19.

The chain couples TRBV9 to TRBJ2-3; D perhaps matches TRBD1 (5 bases). This CDR3 has 15 residues. V lost 2 bases to trimming and J lost 0 bases, with 10 bases between them. From germline, CDR1 is SGDLS and CDR2 YYNGEE. The CDR3 nucleotides are TGTGCCAGCAGCGTGGGGCCATCTAGCACAGATACGCAGTATTTT. The encoded protein is CASSVGPSSTDTQYF.

J is TRBJ1-6 and V is TRBV2; 7 nucleotides match TRBD1. The CDR3 loop spans 13 amino acids. With 6 bases clipped from V and 7 bases from J, the junction kept 3 bases outside the gene matches. Germline loops: CDR1 SNHLY, CDR2 FYNNEI. This CDR3 is CASRGTANSPLHF. In DNA, the CDR3 is TGTGCCAGCAGGGGGACAGCCAATTCACCCCTCCACTTT. The whole variable domain, filled in from reference TRBV2 and TRBJ1-6, reads EPEVTQTPSHQVTQMGQEVILRCVPISNHLYFYWYRQILGQKVEFLVSFYNNEISEKSEIFDDQFSVERPDGSNFTLKIRSTKLEDSAMYFCASRGTANSPLHFGNGTRLTVT.

This clone was seen only once. The chain is built from TRBV5-1 and TRBJ2-7; 9 bases are a match to TRBD1. J gave up 4 bases and V 0 bases, and 11 bases lay outside the gene matches. Germline CDR1 is SGHRS and CDR2 is YFSETQ. The CDR3 contains 17 residues. This chain's CDR3 is CASSLGVGTGSSYEQYF. The CDR3 nucleotides are TGCGCCAGCAGCTTGGGAGTAGGGACAGGGAGTTCGTACGAGCAGTACTTC.

The V gene is TRBV10-1, the J gene TRBJ1-3; TRBD1 is a possible D gene (5 bases). The CDR3 covers 12 residues. The germline gives CDR1 WNHNN, CDR2 SYGVQD (reference sequence). DNA of the CDR3: TGCTCTTGGGGGGGTGAAGGAAACACCATATATTTT. This encodes CSWGGEGNTIYF.

This clone showed up many times. The CDR3 sequence: CASGFGQDDEKLFF. CDR3 in DNA: TGTGCTAGTGGTTTCGGACAGGACGATGAAAAACTGTTTTTT. The chain is built from TRBV12-5 and TRBJ1-4; 7 bases fit TRBD1. Germline V CDR1 and CDR2: LGHNT, FRNRAP. V lost 3 bases, J lost 6 bases, and 4 bases stayed unmatched. The CDR3 is made up of 14 amino acids.

The chain combines TRBV9 with TRBJ2-1; D gene uncertain. Between the trimmed V and J ends, which lost 4 bases and 4 bases, there was a span of 12 bases. The CDR3 is made up of 14 amino acids. The germline gives CDR1 SGDLS, CDR2 YYNGEE. This CDR3 reads CASSTEGAYNEQFF. DNA for the CDR3: TGTGCCAGCAGCACCGAAGGAGCTTACAATGAGCAGTTCTTC. Filled out from reference TRBV9 and TRBJ2-1, the complete variable domain reads DSGVTQTPKHLITATGQRVTLRCSPRSGDLSVYWYQQSLDQGLQFLIQYYNGEERAKGNILERFSAQQFPDLHSELNLSSLELGDSALYFCASSTEGAYNEQFFGPGTRLTVL.

This clone showed up just a few times. This chain uses TRBV25-1 with TRBJ1-1; D may be TRBD1 (5 bases). This CDR3 region has 16 residues. The germline V and J ends were trimmed by 0 bases and 3 bases, with 14 bases remaining between them. Germline lookup yields CDR1 MGHDK and CDR2 SYGVNS. The CDR3 nucleotides are TGTGCCAGCAGTGAATATTACGAGACAGAGGACACTGAAGCTTTCTTT. It specifies CASSEYYETEDTEAFF.

The chain carries TRBV28 and TRBJ1-5; maybe TRBD1 (6 bases). This CDR3 spans 16 amino acids. Per germline, CDR1 MDHEN and CDR2 SYDVKM. Trimming shortened V by 4 bases and J by 0 bases, and 13 bases separated the two germline ends. The CDR3 spells CASSSTGRGSNQPQHF. Written as DNA, the CDR3 is TGTGCCAGCAGTTCAACAGGGAGAGGTAGCAATCAGCCCCAGCATTTT.

The chain links TRBV19 to TRBJ1-2; D is undetermined. The germline CDR1 and CDR2 sequences are LNHDA and SQIVND (reference sequence). Trimming shortened V by 0 bases and J by 2 bases, and 7 bases separated the two germline ends. The CDR3 is 14 residues long. CDR3 nucleotides: TGTGCCAGTAGTATAGACGGCAGGAACTATGGCTACACCTTC. This encodes CASSIDGRNYGYTF.

This clone was observed a single time. The J gene is TRBJ2-1, the V gene TRBV5-8, with 11 bases that match TRBD2. The CDR3 length is 16 residues. The trim removed 4 bases at V and 7 bases at J, leaving 10 bases unmatched. Germline V lookup: CDR1 SGHTS, CDR2 YDEGEE. CDR3 DNA: TGTGCCAGCAGCCTACTCATAGCGGGAGGGATAAATGAGCAGTTCTTC. This translates into CASSLLIAGGINEQFF.

This chain links TRBV4-1 with TRBJ1-6; D unclear. Germline V lookup: CDR1 MGHRA, CDR2 YSYEKL. CDR3 length equals 14 residues. V was clipped by 4 bases and J by 2 bases, with 6 bases between them. The CDR3 sequence: CASSPTAYNSPLHF. In DNA form, the CDR3 reads TGCGCCAGCAGCCCTACTGCCTATAATTCACCCCTCCACTTT.

The chain has TRBV7-6 and TRBJ1-3; TRBD1 agrees at 10 bases. Per germline, CDR1 SGHVS and CDR2 FNYEAQ. The V and J ends lost 5 bases and 8 bases, in that order; junction bases with no gene match: 12. The CDR3 extends over 16 amino acids. CDR3 in DNA: TGTGCCAGCAGCCAGGGACAGGGGCTTAATAGAGACACCATATATTTT. This encodes CASSQGQGLNRDTIYF.

The CDR3 DNA is TGTGCCAGCAGTTTGCGACAGGAGGATCAGCCCCAGCATTTT. It is translated as CASSLRQEDQPQHF. The gene calls are TRBV27 and TRBJ1-5, with a weak D call TRBD1 (6 bases). The V gene's germline CDR1 is MNHEY and CDR2 SMNVEV (reference sequence). CDR3 size: 14 residues. The V end was cut by 3 bases, the J end by 5 bases, with 11 bases between.

The chain joins TRBV5-6 to TRBJ2-7; D may be TRBD2 (5 bases). Germline V gene lookup returns CDR1 SGHDT and CDR2 YYEEEE. CDR3 length: 14 residues. The ends were cut back, 4 bases at V and 3 bases at J, with 14 bases in the middle. DNA for the CDR3: TGTGCCAGCAGCCGAGGGATCTCTTACTACGAGCAGTACTTC. This gives the protein CASSRGISYYEQYF.

The chain links TRBV5-1 to TRBJ2-4; perhaps TRBD2 as D (6 bases). The germline V gene encodes CDR1 SGHRS and CDR2 YFSETQ. CDR3 length equals 16 residues. The V end lost 0 bases, the J end lost 8 bases, and 18 bases lay between the germline ends. The CDR3 nucleotides read TGCGCCAGCAGCTTGGAAATACGGTTAGGCGGGGACATTCAGTACTTC. It is translated as CASSLEIRLGGDIQYF.

The chain carries TRBV6-5 and TRBJ1-2; a weak D match, TRBD1 (6 bases). This CDR3 is built from 13 residues. Germline V gene sequence: CDR1 MNHEY, CDR2 SVGAGI. V was pared by 5 bases and J by 2 bases, with 9 bases between. For the CDR3, the DNA is TGTGCCAGCAGTCTGGACAGCAACTATGGCTACACCTTC. This sequence encodes CASSLDSNYGYTF.

Only one count was recorded for this clone. CDR3 protein: CASSVSGREGTEAFF. In DNA form, the CDR3 reads TGTGCCAGCAGCGTGAGTGGGAGGGAGGGCACTGAAGCTTTCTTT. The chain links TRBV9 to TRBJ1-1; D call uncertain. This CDR3 is built from 15 residues. V dropped 2 bases and J dropped 4 bases, with 15 bases sitting between them. CDR1 is SGDLS and CDR2 is YYNGEE in the germline V gene.

J is TRBJ1-1 and V is TRBV7-2, with 10 bases lining up with TRBD1. Per the germline V gene, CDR1 is SGHTA and CDR2 is FQGNSA. This CDR3 contains 16 residues. V trimming: 1 base; J trimming: 4 bases; junction bases outside the gene matches: 6. The DNA of the CDR3 is TGTGCCAGCAGCTTAGGGGGACAGGGGAGGGTCACTGAAGCTTTCTTT. Amino acids: CASSLGGQGRVTEAFF. Drawing the rest from reference TRBV7-2 and TRBJ1-1, the complete variable domain is GAGVSQSPSNKVTEKGKDVELRCDPISGHTALYWYRQSLGQGLEFLIYFQGNSAPDKSGLPSDRFSAERTGGSVSTLTIQRTQQEDSAVYLCASSLGGQGRVTEAFFGQGTRLTVV.

J is TRBJ1-5 and V is TRBV18; TRBD1 matches at 7 bases. Germline assignment: CDR1 KGHSH and CDR2 LQKENI. CDR3 length equals 13 residues. With V trimmed by 3 bases and J by 7 bases, 3 bases remained unmatched. The DNA of the CDR3 is TGTGCCAGCTCACCCCAGGACAGGCAGCCCCAGCATTTT. It yields the protein CASSPQDRQPQHF.

V usage is TRBV6-6 and J usage is TRBJ2-7; TRBD1 might be the D (5 bases). V was trimmed by 0 bases and J by 3 bases, leaving 15 bases between them. Germline loops: CDR1 MNHNY, CDR2 SVGAGI (reference sequence). The CDR3 totals 16 residues. CDR3 amino acids: CASSYSSQGTFYEQYF. The CDR3, as DNA: TGTGCCAGCAGTTACTCGTCCCAGGGAACTTTCTACGAGCAGTACTTC.

Regarding this clone: Other nucleotide sequences in the sample specify the same CDR3. The chain carries TRBV19 and TRBJ1-1, with TRBD1 identical over 7 bases. Trimming cost V 6 bases and J 3 bases; bases outside gene matches: 4. CDR3 length: 13 amino acids. CDR1 is LNHDA and CDR2 is SQIVND in the germline V gene (reference sequence). CDR3 protein: CASSRTGDTEAFF. CDR3 coding DNA: TGTGCCAGTAGCCGAACAGGGGACACTGAAGCTTTCTTT.

This clone was counted between two and nine times. The chain combines TRBV9 with TRBJ2-7; tentatively, D is TRBD1 (6 bases). CDR1 SGDLS and CDR2 YYNGEE come from the germline V gene. CDR3 size: 14 residues. V lost 0 bases, J lost 0 bases, and 7 bases lay in between. CDR3 protein: CASSVEDSSYEQYF. For the CDR3, the DNA is TGTGCCAGCAGCGTAGAGGACAGCTCCTACGAGCAGTACTTC.